This entry lists 16 T cell receptor beta chains sequenced from one sample in a study of blood T cells in healthy people across ages. A second PCR of 7 to 11 cycles used a sample-barcoded 5' primer and a J-beta primer mix. TCRdb processed the 5' RACE reads anew with MiXCR; each CDR3 protein has one entry. Here the sample spans roughly 1.7 million distinct CDR3 sequences, around 35% being singletons. Input material: blood. The receptors come from a woman aged 30 to 39 in good health.

In its sample, this clonotype was seen many times. This chain connects TRBV7-2 to TRBJ2-7, with 12 nucleotides matching TRBD2. V gave up 3 bases and J gave up 4 bases; unmatched junction bases: 4. The CDR3 is 15 amino acids. Germline CDR1 reads SGHTA; CDR2 reads FQGNSA. CDR3 in DNA: TGTGCCAGCAGCTTGACTAGCGGGGGCGAATACGAGCAGTACTTC. Amino acid sequence: CASSLTSGGEYEQYF.

The rearrangement uses TRBV5-1 and TRBJ2-3; 9 nucleotides agree with TRBD2. V trimming: 0 bases; J trimming: 6 bases; junction bases outside the gene matches: 14. CDR3 length: 18 amino acids. The germline V gene encodes CDR1 SGHRS and CDR2 YFSETQ. CDR3 sequence (DNA): TGCGCCAGCAGCTTGGGATTACTAGCGGGCCTACTCGGGGATACGCAGTATTTT. Translated, it gives CASSLGLLAGLLGDTQYF.

This clonotype has only a few counts. The V call is TRBV20-1, the J call TRBJ2-4; unclear D gene. The tail of the sequence fits TRBJ2-7 better, so the J call may be wrong. The CDR3 extends over 14 amino acids. Germline V gene lookup returns CDR1 DFQATT and CDR2 SNEGSKA (reference sequence). CDR3 nucleotides: TGCAGTTCGTACGAGGTAGTAGTCCCATACGAGCAGTACTTC. Its protein product is CSSYEVVVPYEQYF.

This clonotype was seen only a few times. The genes are TRBV29-1 and TRBJ1-3; D ambiguous. CDR1 SQVTM and CDR2 ANQGSEA come from the germline V gene. This CDR3 has 14 residues. With 5 bases removed from V and 0 bases from J, the gap between germline ends came to 11 bases. The DNA of the CDR3 is TGCAGCGTTACTACACGACGCTCTGGAAACACCATATATTTT. It is translated as CSVTTRRSGNTIYF.

The chain employs TRBV12-3 or TRBV12-4 and TRBJ2-1; D is unclear. The V end was cut by 3 bases, the J end by 7 bases, with 7 bases between. This CDR3 has 12 residues. The CDR3 bases are TGTGCCAGCAGTTTTCACACTAATGAGCAGTTCTTC. It codes for CASSFHTNEQFF.

This clonotype was counted at least ten times. The V call is TRBV7-9, the J call TRBJ2-1; D may be TRBD1 (5 bases). The V gene lost 5 bases and the J gene lost 10 bases, with 15 bases spanning the gap. The CDR3 has 13 amino acids. The V gene's germline CDR1 is SEHNR and CDR2 FQNEAQ (reference sequence). CDR3 DNA sequence: TGTGCCAGCAGCATAAGACAGAGTGGGGAGCAGTTCTTC. This gives the protein CASSIRQSGEQFF.

J is TRBJ1-2 and V is TRBV7-8; TRBD1 aligns across 7 bases. CDR1 is SGHVS, CDR2 FQNEAQ, per germline. The CDR3 spans 17 residues. Trimming took 1 base from V and 7 from J; bases not matched to a gene: 15. The CDR3 here is CASSLGKIQGPATGYTF. CDR3 in DNA: TGTGCCAGCAGCTTAGGGAAGATACAGGGGCCAGCCACTGGCTACACCTTC.

The genes are TRBV27 and TRBJ1-5; 8 bases are shared with TRBD1. Germline V gives CDR1 MNHEY, CDR2 SMNVEV (reference sequence). This CDR3 is built from 17 residues. The ends lost 5 bases at V and 1 base at J; junction bases unmatched: 10. The CDR3 DNA sequence: TGTGCCAGCAGTCCCCTATACAGGGGGGGAAGCAATCAGCCCCAGCATTTT. It encodes CASSPLYRGGSNQPQHF.

This clonotype showed up just a few times. The chain has TRBV9 and TRBJ2-3; 8 nucleotides line up with TRBD2. With 3 bases clipped from V and 3 bases from J, the junction kept 9 bases outside the gene matches. This CDR3 spans 16 amino acids. Germline-derived CDR1 and CDR2 are SGDLS and YYNGEE. The CDR3 loop is CASSAPRGGVTDTQYF. In nucleotides, the CDR3 is TGTGCCAGCAGCGCCCCACGGGGGGGGGTAACAGATACGCAGTATTTT.

The sample holds a few counts of this clonotype. V usage is TRBV12-3 or TRBV12-4 and J usage is TRBJ1-5, with TRBD1 as a possible D gene (6 bases). Trimming removed 5 bases at V and 1 base at J, with 18 bases between. The CDR3 sequence is 17 residues long. The CDR3 DNA reads TGTGCCAGCAGTCCAGACCCGGACAGACCGAGCAATCAGCCCCAGCATTTT. Protein product: CASSPDPDRPSNQPQHF.

In its sample, this clonotype was seen a few times. The chain has TRBV5-1 and TRBJ2-5; 9 nucleotides match TRBD1. J was trimmed by 1 base and V by 4 bases; bases with no gene match: 5. Germline assignment: CDR1 SGHRS and CDR2 YFSETQ. The CDR3 totals 15 residues. The CDR3 loop reads CASSTGTGTQETQYF. CDR3 nucleotide sequence: TGCGCCAGCAGCACCGGGACAGGGACCCAAGAGACCCAGTACTTC.

In this sample, this clonotype turned up a few times. V gene TRBV13 combines with J gene TRBJ2-1, with 11 nucleotides matching TRBD2. With 5 bases clipped from V and 8 bases from J, the junction kept 8 bases outside the gene matches. CDR1 PRHDT and CDR2 FYEKMQ come from the germline V gene (reference sequence). The CDR3 has 15 amino acids. CDR3 region: CASSPLAGGTHEQFF. CDR3 DNA sequence: TGTGCCAGCAGCCCATTAGCGGGGGGGACCCATGAGCAGTTCTTC.

Only one count was recorded for this clonotype. The chain is built from TRBV15 and TRBJ2-5, with D possibly TRBD1 on 6 matching bases. CDR3 length: 15 residues. Germline assignment: CDR1 LNHNV and CDR2 YYDKDF (reference sequence). Trimming cost V 5 bases and J 2 bases, with 15 bases left between them. CDR3: CATSAQIGTQETQYF. In DNA form, the CDR3 reads TGTGCCACCAGCGCCCAGATCGGGACACAAGAGACCCAGTACTTC.

V usage is TRBV12-3 or TRBV12-4 and J usage is TRBJ2-3; weak D call: TRBD1 (5 bases). The CDR3 runs 13 residues. Trimming took off 6 bases at V and 12 bases at J, with 19 bases between the two ends. This chain's CDR3 is CASRGPRALDQYF. In DNA, the CDR3 is TGTGCCAGCAGGGGGCCCCGGGCCCTTGATCAGTATTTT.

V usage is TRBV27 and J usage is TRBJ2-7; possibly TRBD2 for D (6 bases). Germline V gives CDR1 MNHEY, CDR2 SMNVEV (reference sequence). The ends were cut back, 8 bases at V and 3 bases at J, with 11 bases in the middle. This CDR3 is 12 amino acids long. The CDR3 nucleotides are TGTGCCAGCCGGGGCGGGATCTACGAGCAGTACTTC. Amino acids: CASRGGIYEQYF.

This clonotype came up a few times. J is TRBJ1-1 and V is TRBV6-1, with D perhaps TRBD1 (5 bases). This CDR3 is built from 12 residues. The germline gives CDR1 MNHNS, CDR2 SASEGT. V gave up 7 bases and J gave up 5 bases, with 11 bases separating them. The CDR3 DNA sequence: TGTGCCAGCATCCGGGGGGAGACTGAAGCTTTCTTT. Residues: CASIRGETEAFF.